This record covers a single T cell receptor beta chain. This sample is drawn from a study of blood T cell repertoires in COVID-19. About the study: COVID-19 samples from acute and convalescent phases originated in the United States, Italy and Spain.

Repertoires were generated with immunoSEQ multiplex PCR, while TCRdb's copy carries only in-frame clones and drops some. The table shows approximately 290,000 clones, with 70% to 90% occurring only once. The V gene's germline CDR1 is SEHNR and CDR2 FQNEAQ (reference sequence). There are 14 residues in the CDR3. Unmatched junction bases numbered 5, after V lost 5 bases and J lost 5 bases. The clonotype comes from a woman in her 30s who had recovered from COVID-19. The sequenced sample was PBMCs or T cells enriched from blood (not recorded which). V is TRBV7-9 and J is TRBJ2-5; TRBD1 matches 10 bases. The CDR3 DNA sequence: TGTGCCAGCAGCCCCGGACAGGGGGACGAGACCCAGTACTTC. This gives the protein CASSPGQGDETQYF.